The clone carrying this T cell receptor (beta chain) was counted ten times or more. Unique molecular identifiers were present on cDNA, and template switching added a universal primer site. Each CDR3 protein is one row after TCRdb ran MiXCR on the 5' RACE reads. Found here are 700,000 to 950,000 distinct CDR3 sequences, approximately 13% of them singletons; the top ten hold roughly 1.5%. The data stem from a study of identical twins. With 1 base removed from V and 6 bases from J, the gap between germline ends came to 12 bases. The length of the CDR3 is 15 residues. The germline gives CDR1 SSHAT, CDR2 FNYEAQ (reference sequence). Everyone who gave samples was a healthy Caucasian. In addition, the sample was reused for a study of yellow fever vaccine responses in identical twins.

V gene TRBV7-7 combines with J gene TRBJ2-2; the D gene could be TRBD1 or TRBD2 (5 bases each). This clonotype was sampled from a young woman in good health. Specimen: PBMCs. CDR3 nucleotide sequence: TGTGCCAGCAGCTTAGGAGGGGAAGGCGCCGGGGAGCTGTTTTTT. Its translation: CASSLGGEGAGELFF.